The clone carrying this T cell receptor (beta chain) came up a few times. Method: immunoSEQ multiplex PCR; TCRdb's copy keeps in-frame clones and lacks some. The data show fewer than 250,000 clones, with 75% to 90% seen just once and around 3.6% held by the top ten. This record belongs to a study of blood T cell repertoires in COVID-19. Study overall: Sites across the United States, Italy and Spain contributed samples from acute and convalescent COVID-19.

The CDR3 runs 14 residues. Trimming took off 6 bases at V and 6 bases at J, with 17 bases between the two ends. Germline-derived CDR1 and CDR2 are SNHLY and FYNNEI. This receptor was obtained from a young woman who had been exposed to COVID-19. Input material: PBMCs or T cells enriched from blood (not recorded which). The chain combines TRBV2 with TRBJ1-2; TRBD1 is a possible D gene (6 bases). The CDR3 nucleotides are TGTGCCAGCAGACAAGGAACAGGGTTAAATGGCTACACCTTC. It codes for CASRQGTGLNGYTF.